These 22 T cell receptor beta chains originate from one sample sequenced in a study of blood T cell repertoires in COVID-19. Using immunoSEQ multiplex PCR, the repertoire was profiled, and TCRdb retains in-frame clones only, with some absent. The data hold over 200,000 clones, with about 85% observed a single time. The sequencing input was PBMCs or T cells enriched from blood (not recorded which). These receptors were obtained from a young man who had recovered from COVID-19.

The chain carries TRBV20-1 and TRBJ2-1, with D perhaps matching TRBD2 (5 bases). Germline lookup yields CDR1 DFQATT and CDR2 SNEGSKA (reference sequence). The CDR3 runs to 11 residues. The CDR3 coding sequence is TGCAGCGCCGGACTTAGCAATGAGCAGTTCTTC. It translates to CSAGLSNEQFF.

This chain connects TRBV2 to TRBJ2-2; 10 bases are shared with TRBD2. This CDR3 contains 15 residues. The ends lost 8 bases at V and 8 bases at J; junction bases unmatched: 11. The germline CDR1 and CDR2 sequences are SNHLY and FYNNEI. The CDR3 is CASGLAAGGLGELFF. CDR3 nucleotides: TGTGCCAGCGGACTGGCAGCGGGGGGGCTAGGGGAGCTGTTTTTT.

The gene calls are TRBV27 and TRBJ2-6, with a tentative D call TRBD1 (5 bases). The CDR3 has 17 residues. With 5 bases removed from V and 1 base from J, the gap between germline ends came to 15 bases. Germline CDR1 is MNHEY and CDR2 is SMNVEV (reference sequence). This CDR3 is CASSRRQQPSGANVLTF. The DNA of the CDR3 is TGTGCCAGCAGTAGGCGACAGCAACCGTCTGGGGCCAACGTCCTGACTTTC.

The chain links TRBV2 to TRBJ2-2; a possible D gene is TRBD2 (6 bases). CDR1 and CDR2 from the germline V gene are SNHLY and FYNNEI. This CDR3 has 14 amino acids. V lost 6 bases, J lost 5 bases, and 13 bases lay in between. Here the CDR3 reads CASRTGLPTGELFF. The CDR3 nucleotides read TGTGCCAGCAGAACCGGACTACCTACCGGGGAGCTGTTTTTT. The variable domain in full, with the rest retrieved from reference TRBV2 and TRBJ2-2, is EPEVTQTPSHQVTQMGQEVILRCVPISNHLYFYWYRQILGQKVEFLVSFYNNEISEKSEIFDDQFSVERPDGSNFTLKIRSTKLEDSAMYFCASRTGLPTGELFFGEGSRLTVL.

The DNA for the CDR3 is TGTGCCAGCAGCCAAGAATCTTCTAACTATGGCTACACCTTC. This codes for CASSQESSNYGYTF. The rearrangement joins TRBV4-2 to TRBJ1-2, with D unclear. Per the germline V gene, CDR1 is LGHNA and CDR2 is YNFKEQ. V gave up 0 bases and J gave up 0 bases, with 5 bases separating them. CDR3 size: 14 residues.

CDR3 coding DNA: TGTGCCAGCAGCTTATCAGCGGGATTCGAGCAGTACTTC. Protein: CASSLSAGFEQYF. The V call is TRBV7-2, the J call TRBJ2-7, with TRBD2 identical over 7 bases. Germline V gives CDR1 SGHTA, CDR2 FQGNSA. V trimming: 2 bases; J trimming: 6 bases; junction bases outside the gene matches: 4. The CDR3 is 13 residues long.

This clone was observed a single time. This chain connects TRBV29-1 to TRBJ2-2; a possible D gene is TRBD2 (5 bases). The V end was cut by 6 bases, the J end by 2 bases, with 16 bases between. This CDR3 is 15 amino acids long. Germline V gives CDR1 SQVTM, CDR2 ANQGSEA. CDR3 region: CSVQRAGVNTGELFF. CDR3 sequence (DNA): TGCAGCGTGCAAAGGGCGGGTGTTAACACCGGGGAGCTGTTTTTT.

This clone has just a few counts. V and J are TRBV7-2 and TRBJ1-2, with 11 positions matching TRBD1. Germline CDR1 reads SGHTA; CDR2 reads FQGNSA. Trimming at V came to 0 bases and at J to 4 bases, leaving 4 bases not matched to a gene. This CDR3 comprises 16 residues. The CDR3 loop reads CASSLAPGQGVYGYTF. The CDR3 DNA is TGTGCCAGCAGCTTAGCGCCGGGACAGGGGGTCTATGGCTACACCTTC.

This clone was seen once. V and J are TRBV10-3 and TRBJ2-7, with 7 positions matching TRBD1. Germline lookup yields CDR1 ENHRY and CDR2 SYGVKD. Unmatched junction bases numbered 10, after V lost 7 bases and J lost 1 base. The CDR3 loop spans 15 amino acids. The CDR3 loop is CAIKRQGDRSYEQYF. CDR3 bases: TGTGCCATCAAACGACAGGGAGATAGATCCTACGAGCAGTACTTC.

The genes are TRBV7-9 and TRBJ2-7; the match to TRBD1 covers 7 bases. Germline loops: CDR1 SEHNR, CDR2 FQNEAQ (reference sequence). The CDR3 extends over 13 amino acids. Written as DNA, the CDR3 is TGTGTTATAATAACAGGGGATCCCTACGAGCAGTACTTC. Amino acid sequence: CVIITGDPYEQYF.

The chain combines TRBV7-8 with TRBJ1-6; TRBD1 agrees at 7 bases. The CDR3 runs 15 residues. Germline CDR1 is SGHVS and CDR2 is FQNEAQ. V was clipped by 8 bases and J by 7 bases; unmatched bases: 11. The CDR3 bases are TGTGCCAGCCGCCACCCCGGGACAGAAAATTCACCCCTCCACTTT. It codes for CASRHPGTENSPLHF.

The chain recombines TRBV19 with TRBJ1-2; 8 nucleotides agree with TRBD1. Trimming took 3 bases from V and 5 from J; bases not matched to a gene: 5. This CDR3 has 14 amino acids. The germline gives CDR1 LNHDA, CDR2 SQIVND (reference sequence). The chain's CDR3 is CASSILGQDYGYTF. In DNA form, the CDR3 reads TGTGCCAGTAGTATTCTGGGACAGGATTATGGCTACACCTTC.

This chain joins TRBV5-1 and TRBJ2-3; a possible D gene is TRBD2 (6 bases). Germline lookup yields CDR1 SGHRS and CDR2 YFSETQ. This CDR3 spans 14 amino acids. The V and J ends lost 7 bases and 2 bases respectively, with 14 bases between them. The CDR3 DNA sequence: TGCGCCAGCTTTCTTAGCGGATACACAGATACGCAGTATTTT. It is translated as CASFLSGYTDTQYF.

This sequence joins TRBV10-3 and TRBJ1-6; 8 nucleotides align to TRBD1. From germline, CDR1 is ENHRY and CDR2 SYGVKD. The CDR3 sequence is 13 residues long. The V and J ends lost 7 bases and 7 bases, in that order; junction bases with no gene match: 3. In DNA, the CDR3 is TGTGCCATCAACGACAGGGGCAATTCACCCCTCCACTTT. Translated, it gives CAINDRGNSPLHF.

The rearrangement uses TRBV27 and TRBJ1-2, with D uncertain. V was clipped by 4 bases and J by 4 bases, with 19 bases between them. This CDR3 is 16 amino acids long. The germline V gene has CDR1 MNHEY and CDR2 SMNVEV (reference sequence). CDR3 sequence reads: CASSSNPTRSSYGYTF. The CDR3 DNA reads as TGTGCCAGCAGTTCTAACCCCACACGGAGTAGCTATGGCTACACCTTC.

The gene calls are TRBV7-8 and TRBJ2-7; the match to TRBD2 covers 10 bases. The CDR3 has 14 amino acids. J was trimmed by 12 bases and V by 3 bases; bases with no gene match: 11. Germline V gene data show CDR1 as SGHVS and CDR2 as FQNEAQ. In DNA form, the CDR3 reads TGTGCCAGCAGCTTCTTGAGCGGGGGGGCCGTCCTGTACTTC. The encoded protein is CASSFLSGGAVLYF.

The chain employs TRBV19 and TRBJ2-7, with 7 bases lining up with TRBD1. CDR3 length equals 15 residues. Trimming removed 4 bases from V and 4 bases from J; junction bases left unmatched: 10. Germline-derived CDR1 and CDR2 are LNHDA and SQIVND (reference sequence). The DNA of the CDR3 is TGTGCCAGTAGTAACCCTCGACAGGGACAGTACGAGCAGTACTTC. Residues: CASSNPRQGQYEQYF.

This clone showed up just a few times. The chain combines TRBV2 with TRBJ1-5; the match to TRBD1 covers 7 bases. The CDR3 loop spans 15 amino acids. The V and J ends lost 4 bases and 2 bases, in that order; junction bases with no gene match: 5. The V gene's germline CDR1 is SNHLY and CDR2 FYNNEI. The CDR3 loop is CASSGDSQRNQPQHF. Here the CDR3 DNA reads TGTGCCAGCAGTGGGGACAGTCAACGCAATCAGCCCCAGCATTTT.

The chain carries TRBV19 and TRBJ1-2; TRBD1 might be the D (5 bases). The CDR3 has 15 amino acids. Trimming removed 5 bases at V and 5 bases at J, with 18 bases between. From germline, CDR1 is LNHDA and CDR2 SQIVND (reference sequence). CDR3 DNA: TGTGCCAGTAGTGAAACCTTGACGGAGGGGTATGGCTACACCTTC. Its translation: CASSETLTEGYGYTF.

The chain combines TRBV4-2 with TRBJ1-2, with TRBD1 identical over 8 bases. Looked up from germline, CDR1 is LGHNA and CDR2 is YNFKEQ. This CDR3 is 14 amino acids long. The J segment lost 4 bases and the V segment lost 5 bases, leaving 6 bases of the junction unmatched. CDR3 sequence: CASSSGQGFYGYTF. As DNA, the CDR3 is TGTGCCAGCAGCTCAGGACAGGGTTTCTATGGCTACACCTTC.

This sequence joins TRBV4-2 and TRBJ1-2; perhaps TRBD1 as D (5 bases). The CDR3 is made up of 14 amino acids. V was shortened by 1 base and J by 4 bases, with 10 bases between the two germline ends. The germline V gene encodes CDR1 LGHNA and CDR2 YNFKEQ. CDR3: CASSQAQATYGYTF. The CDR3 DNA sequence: TGTGCCAGCAGCCAAGCACAGGCGACCTATGGCTACACCTTC.

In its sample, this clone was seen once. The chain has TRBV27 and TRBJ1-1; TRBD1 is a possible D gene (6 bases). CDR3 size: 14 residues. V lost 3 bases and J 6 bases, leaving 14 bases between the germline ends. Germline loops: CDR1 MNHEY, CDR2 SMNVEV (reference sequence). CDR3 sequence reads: CASSLNGGPPEAFF. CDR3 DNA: TGTGCCAGCAGTTTGAACGGGGGGCCGCCTGAAGCTTTCTTT.